The 22 T cell receptor beta chains reported below all come from one sample, sequenced in a study of blood T cell repertoires in COVID-19 (TCRdb year 2020). Library generation was performed with the immunoSEQ multiplex PCR assay. As stored in TCRdb, this immuneACCESS dataset retains in-frame rearrangements with V and J assigned. A fraction of the clones does not appear; measured against another copy, unresolved V genes explain less than half of the discrepancy, and the remainder lacks a known reason. This sample comprises under 350,000 clones, 65% to 90% of them detected only once. Clones ranked in the top ten supply less than 4.5% of the sample. Sequencing input: PBMCs or T cells enriched from blood (not recorded which). The source of these receptors is a man aged 25-40 years who had recovered from COVID-19.

Turning to this clone: The same CDR3 also results from other DNA sequences found in this sample. J is TRBJ1-5 and V is TRBV24-1; possible D gene TRBD1, 5 bases. Trimming cost V 2 bases and J 0 bases, with 13 bases left between them. The germline V gene has CDR1 KGHDR and CDR2 SFDVKD. The CDR3 is 17 amino acids. The CDR3 nucleotides read TGTGCCACCAGTGATTCAAGACAGCCCTATAGCAATCAGCCCCAGCATTTT. This gives the protein CATSDSRQPYSNQPQHF.

This clone has just one count. The chain uses TRBV30 and TRBJ1-1; 7 positions match TRBD1. The junction had 5 bases not matched to a gene; V was cut back by 4 bases and J by 6 bases. The CDR3 loop spans 12 amino acids. The germline V gene has CDR1 GTSNPN and CDR2 SVGIG (reference sequence). CDR3 region: CAWNLGQPEAFF. In DNA, the CDR3 is TGTGCCTGGAATCTGGGACAGCCTGAAGCTTTCTTT. Together with reference TRBV30 and TRBJ1-1, the CDR3 gives the full variable domain: SQTIHQWPATLVQPVGSPLSLECTVEGTSNPNLYWYRQAAGRGLQLLFYSVGIGQISSEVPQNLSASRPQDRQFILSSKKLLLSDSGFYLCAWNLGQPEAFFGQGTRLTVV.

V and J are TRBV28 and TRBJ1-2; D is ambiguous. Germline CDR1 is MDHEN and CDR2 is SYDVKM. The CDR3 loop spans 14 amino acids. V lost 3 bases and J 8 bases, leaving 16 bases between the germline ends. In DNA, the CDR3 is TGTGCCAGCAGTTTCAGGCCCCCTATTTGGGGCTACACCTTC. Translated: CASSFRPPIWGYTF.

This clone was recorded once. J is TRBJ2-3 and V is TRBV2; 9 bases line up with TRBD2. CDR1 and CDR2 from the germline V gene are SNHLY and FYNNEI. The CDR3 is 15 residues long. With 8 bases clipped from V and 6 bases from J, the junction kept 12 bases outside the gene matches. The CDR3 loop reads CASQPWLAGYDTQYF. DNA for the CDR3: TGTGCCAGCCAACCATGGCTAGCGGGGTACGATACGCAGTATTTT.

The chain has TRBV3-1 (or the pseudogene TRBV3-2) and TRBJ2-7, with TRBD2 identical over 9 bases. After removal of 4 bases from V and 6 bases from J, the junction contained 7 bases not matched to a gene. The CDR3 length is 14 residues. Per germline, CDR1 LGHDT and CDR2 YNNKEL (reference sequence). The DNA for the CDR3 is TGTGCCAGCAGCCCTACTGGGACTAGCCTCGAGCAGTACTTC. This gives the protein CASSPTGTSLEQYF.

The chain employs TRBV18 and TRBJ2-1; D ambiguous. CDR1 and CDR2 (germline): KGHSH, LQKENI. The CDR3 covers 15 residues. Trimming took off 3 bases at V and 2 bases at J, with 11 bases between the two ends. CDR3 sequence: CASSPVTLAYNEQFF. The CDR3 DNA follows: TGTGCCAGCTCACCGGTGACTCTGGCCTACAATGAGCAGTTCTTC.

The chain carries TRBV28 and TRBJ2-1; tentative D call: TRBD2 (6 bases). The V gene's germline CDR1 is MDHEN and CDR2 SYDVKM. There are 16 residues in the CDR3. V was trimmed by 4 bases and J by 3 bases, leaving 16 bases between them. The CDR3 spells CASSSPGETYYNEQFF. DNA for the CDR3: TGTGCCAGCAGTTCCCCGGGGGAGACCTACTACAATGAGCAGTTCTTC.

This sequence joins TRBV6-5 and TRBJ1-5; 11 bases agree with TRBD1. This CDR3 is 14 amino acids long. Germline V gives CDR1 MNHEY, CDR2 SVGAGI. V was clipped by 6 bases and J by 6 bases; unmatched bases: 4. CDR3 in amino acids: CASSLGQGGQPQHF. In nucleotides, the CDR3 is TGTGCCAGCAGCTTGGGACAGGGGGGTCAGCCCCAGCATTTT.

V is TRBV19 and J is TRBJ1-4, with D uncertain. The CDR3 is made up of 14 amino acids. Per the germline V gene, CDR1 is LNHDA and CDR2 is SQIVND (reference sequence). Trimming took 6 bases from V and 3 from J, leaving 11 bases between them. CDR3 region: CASRPHTPNEKLFF. The CDR3 DNA reads TGTGCCAGTAGACCCCACACGCCTAATGAAAAACTGTTTTTT.

The V gene is TRBV5-1, the J gene TRBJ2-1, with D maybe TRBD2 (6 bases). From germline, CDR1 is SGHRS and CDR2 YFSETQ. This CDR3 region has 15 residues. Trimming cost V 3 bases and J 2 bases, with 12 bases left between them. Here the CDR3 reads CASSSAGTAYNEQFF. The CDR3 nucleotides are TGCGCCAGCAGCTCTGCCGGGACTGCCTACAATGAGCAGTTCTTC.

This chain uses TRBV1 with TRBJ1-5; the table assigns TRBD1, which was not confirmed against the DNA. TRBV1 is a recognized pseudogene. The CDR3 is 18 amino acids. The CDR3, as DNA: TGCACCAGCAGCCAAGCTCACCCGGAAGACAGGGGAAATCAGCCCCAGCATTTT. Translating gives CTSSQAHPEDRGNQPQHF.

The rearrangement joins TRBV15 to TRBJ1-2, with 7 bases identical to TRBD1. CDR1 and CDR2 from the germline V gene are LNHNV and YYDKDF (reference sequence). This CDR3 has 16 residues. Trimming took 0 bases from V and 4 from J; bases not matched to a gene: 8. The CDR3 DNA reads TGTGCCACCAGCAGAGATCATACAGGGGCGGGCTATGGCTACACCTTC. Protein: CATSRDHTGAGYGYTF.

The rearrangement links TRBV7-8 to TRBJ1-6; D call uncertain. With 0 bases removed from V and 6 bases from J, the gap between germline ends came to 9 bases. The CDR3 is made up of 15 amino acids. Germline V gene data show CDR1 as SGHVS and CDR2 as FQNEAQ. The CDR3 bases are TGTGCCAGCAGCTTAGCAGCGGGAATTAATTCACCCCTCCACTTT. It is translated as CASSLAAGINSPLHF.

The chain employs TRBV6-7 and TRBJ2-1; TRBD2 matches at 9 bases. TRBV6-7 falls under the ORF class, with uncertain function. The CDR3 extends over 14 amino acids. V trimming: 8 bases; J trimming: 4 bases; junction bases outside the gene matches: 6. The CDR3 coding sequence is TGTGCCAGCGTCGAGCGGGAGGCGTACAATGAGCAGTTCTTC. Amino acids: CASVEREAYNEQFF.

V gene TRBV11-2 combines with J gene TRBJ1-4, with a possible D match to TRBD1 (6 bases). V lost 6 bases and J lost 4, with 15 bases in between. This CDR3 comprises 15 residues. Germline lookup yields CDR1 SGHAT and CDR2 FQNNGV. This CDR3 is CASRPTGSFNEKLFF. The CDR3 region has the DNA TGTGCCAGCAGACCAACAGGGAGTTTTAATGAAAAACTGTTTTTT.

This clone came up once. V gene TRBV7-2 combines with J gene TRBJ1-2; 7 positions match TRBD1. Germline CDR1 is SGHTA and CDR2 is FQGNSA. Losses at the gene ends were 6 bases for V and 6 bases for J; bases not matched to a gene: 4. The length of the CDR3 is 12 residues. CDR3 in amino acids: CASSQGVDGYTF. DNA for the CDR3: TGTGCCAGCAGTCAGGGGGTGGATGGCTACACCTTC.

This clone was seen a few times. The V and J genes are TRBV2 and TRBJ2-4, with a weak D call TRBD1 (5 bases). This CDR3 contains 13 residues. Germline V CDR1 and CDR2: SNHLY, FYNNEI. The CDR3 spells CVTGRGLGNIQYF. For the CDR3, the DNA is TGTGTCACAGGTCGCGGCCTCGGAAACATTCAGTACTTC.

The CDR3 sequence is CASSVGARDSGNTIYF. The CDR3, as DNA: TGTGCCAGCAGTGTTGGGGCCCGTGACTCTGGAAACACCATATATTTT. The genes are TRBV6-1 and TRBJ1-3, with D perhaps matching TRBD1 (5 bases). V lost 4 bases, J lost 0 bases, and 13 bases lay in between. Germline CDR1 and CDR2: MNHNS and SASEGT. The CDR3 has 16 residues.

This sequence joins TRBV2 and TRBJ1-2, with 10 bases fitting TRBD1. Looked up from germline, CDR1 is SNHLY and CDR2 is FYNNEI. This CDR3 spans 15 amino acids. The ends lost 1 base at V and 3 bases at J; junction bases unmatched: 2. The CDR3 coding sequence is TGTGCCAGCAGTGAAGGCGGGACAGGGGACTATGGCTACACCTTC. Encoded protein: CASSEGGTGDYGYTF.

The chain's CDR3 is CASSYQGQGYEQYF. For the CDR3, the DNA is TGTGCCAGCAGTTACCAGGGGCAGGGCTACGAGCAGTACTTC. This sequence joins TRBV6-5 and TRBJ2-7, with a weak D call TRBD1 (6 bases). Germline V gene lookup returns CDR1 MNHEY and CDR2 SVGAGI. The CDR3 covers 14 residues. Trimming pared 2 bases from V and 3 bases from J, leaving 11 bases between.

V usage is TRBV24-1 and J usage is TRBJ1-2; TRBD1 matches 9 bases. The CDR3 runs to 15 residues. V shed 3 bases and J 7 bases; nucleotides not matched to a gene: 8. Per germline, CDR1 KGHDR and CDR2 SFDVKD. The CDR3, as DNA: TGTGCCACCAGTGATCCCCGGGACAGGGACGGTGGCTACACCTTC. This codes for CATSDPRDRDGGYTF.

The rearrangement joins TRBV28 to TRBJ1-3, with 7 bases lining up with TRBD1. The length of the CDR3 is 17 residues. The junction had 9 bases not matched to a gene; V was cut back by 4 bases and J by 0 bases. Germline V gene lookup returns CDR1 MDHEN and CDR2 SYDVKM. CDR3 DNA sequence: TGTGCCAGCAGTTCGACAGGGACAGTTTTCTCTGGAAACACCATATATTTT. Translating it yields CASSSTGTVFSGNTIYF.